This paragraph reports one TCR beta chain. Its antigen is not known. The PCR employed 60 Vbeta primers together with 13 Jbeta primers. Sequencing used immunoSEQ multiplex PCR; TCRdb keeps in-frame clones, though not all of them. The data show about 67,000 clones, with around four fifths seen just once and 9.7% held by the top ten. The V gene's germline CDR1 is ENHRY and CDR2 SYGVKD. V was trimmed by 3 bases and J by 3 bases, leaving 17 bases between them. The CDR3 is 16 amino acids. This record belongs to a study of cytomegalovirus exposure and HLA in healthy donors. Study summary: An earlier analysis found 100 million or so unique TCR beta sequences from about 190 million T cells. Study-level results: A later look showed TCR association rates differing by HLA locus, highest for DRB1 and lowest for HLA-C. There were reportedly fewer N-insertions in an Asian-associated ancestry cluster than the roughly 610-donor mean, in a later analysis.

Healthy donors of bone marrow made up the group. This clonotype was obtained from a man aged 35 to 55 in good health and CMV-seronegative. V usage is TRBV10-3 and J usage is TRBJ2-5; weak D call: TRBD2 (6 bases). Sequencing was performed on PBMCs. Here the CDR3 reads CAISESAGAGEETQYF. Here the CDR3 DNA reads TGTGCCATCAGTGAATCTGCAGGAGCGGGTGAAGAGACCCAGTACTTC.